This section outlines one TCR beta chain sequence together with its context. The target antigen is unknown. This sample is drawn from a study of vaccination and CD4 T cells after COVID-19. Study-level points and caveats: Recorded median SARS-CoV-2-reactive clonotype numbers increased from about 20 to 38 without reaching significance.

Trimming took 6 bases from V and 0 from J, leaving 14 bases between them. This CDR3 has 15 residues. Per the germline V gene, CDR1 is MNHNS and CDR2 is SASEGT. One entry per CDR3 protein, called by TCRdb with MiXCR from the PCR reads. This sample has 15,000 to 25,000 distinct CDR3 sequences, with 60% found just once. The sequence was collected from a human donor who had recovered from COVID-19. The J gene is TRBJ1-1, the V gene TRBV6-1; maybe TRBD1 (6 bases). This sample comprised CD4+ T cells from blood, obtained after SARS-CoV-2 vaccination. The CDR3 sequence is CASRSQGTVNTEAFF. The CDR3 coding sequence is TGTGCCAGCAGGTCGCAGGGGACTGTGAACACTGAAGCTTTCTTT.